This is a list of T cell receptor beta chains from one sample in a study of regulatory T cells in long-lasting Graves disease. Via MiXCR, TCRdb re-called the multiplex PCR reads, giving one row per CDR3 protein. The sample yields around 400,000 distinct CDR3 sequences, approximately 16% seen once. The same data also contributed to another study, on T cells in Graves' hyperthyroidism and ophthalmopathy.

Source: peripheral blood mononuclear cells (PBMCs), taken at new diagnosis, from a patient treated with antithyroid drugs. These receptor sequences come from a woman aged 40 to 50 with Graves disease. Each CDR3 is given with its conserved first and last residue. Fields, in order: D gene, clone size, J gene, CDR3 length, V gene, CDR3 DNA, CDR3 protein. D genes are given only for firm matches. The listing skips clone size in some rows; elsewhere it reads once, few, many or a size class.

>NA|many|TRBJ2-1|14|TRBV7-2
TGTGCCAGCAGCTTAGGGTTCTCCTACAATGAGCAGTTCTTC
CASSLGFSYNEQFF
>TRBD1|few|TRBJ2-7|15|TRBV27
TGTGCCAGCAGTACCACCGGGACAGGGGGCGTCGAGCAGTACTTC
CASSTTGTGGVEQYF
>NA|few|TRBJ2-7|13|TRBV5-6
TGTGCCAGCACATCGGACGGACCCTACGAGCAGTACTTC
CASTSDGPYEQYF
>NA|many|TRBJ1-2|16|TRBV10-3
TGTGCCATCAGTGATTTGGTAGGAGGCACCTCGTATGGCTACACCTTC
CAISDLVGGTSYGYTF
>NA|NA|TRBJ2-7|16|TRBV9
TGTGCCAGCAGCCTAGGTGCTTCGGGAGAGGGCTACGAGCAGTACTTC
CASSLGASGEGYEQYF
>TRBD2|many|TRBJ2-5|19|TRBV10-3
TGTGCCATCAGTGCTAGATTTACTAGCGGGAGGGCTTCTCGAGAGACCCAGTACTTC
CAISARFTSGRASRETQYF
>NA|many|TRBJ1-2|13|TRBV6-1
TGTGCCAGCAGGGGCGGGACCGAACCTGGCTACACCTTC
CASRGGTEPGYTF
>NA|few|TRBJ2-3|14|TRBV5-1
TGCGCCAGCACGGAGGGGGTTGGAACAGATACGCAGTATTTT
CASTEGVGTDTQYF
>NA|NA|TRBJ1-2|13|TRBV10-3
TGTGCCATACAATGGAGCAGCGGCTATGGCTACACCTTC
CAIQWSSGYGYTF
>TRBD2|few|TRBJ2-4|14|TRBV19
TGTGCCAGTAGTACCAAGCGGGACCCGAACATTCAGTACTTC
CASSTKRDPNIQYF
>TRBD1|many|TRBJ1-2|14|TRBV28
TGTGCCAGCAACCCGGGACAGGGTTATTATGGCTACACCTTC
CASNPGQGYYGYTF
>NA|many|TRBJ1-1|15|TRBV10-3
TGTGCCATCAGTGAGTCGAGCGGACCCGGCACTGAAGCTTTCTTT
CAISESSGPGTEAFF
>NA|few|TRBJ2-5|13|TRBV9
TGTGCCAGCAGCGTAAGTCCTCAAGAGACCCAGTACTTC
CASSVSPQETQYF
>NA|few|TRBJ2-7|14|TRBV28
TGTGCCAGCAGTGCCCCGGGACACCCCTACGAGCAGTACTTC
CASSAPGHPYEQYF
>TRBD1|many|TRBJ2-5|16|TRBV20-1
TGCAGTGCTAGCGATCTGTGGGACAGGGCCCAAGAGACCCAGTACTTC
CSASDLWDRAQETQYF
>NA|many|TRBJ1-2|14|TRBV12-3/TRBV12-4
TGTGCCAGCAGTTTCTCCCAGGGGAACTATGGCTACACCTTC
CASSFSQGNYGYTF
>TRBD1|few|TRBJ2-1|16|TRBV4-3
TGCGCCAGCAGCCAGGATACATTGACAGGGGGCAGTGAGCAGTTCTTC
CASSQDTLTGGSEQFF
>TRBD2|NA|TRBJ2-5|18|TRBV4-3
TGCGCCAGCAGCCAATTTAATGGCGGGGGACCAGGAGGGGAGACCCAGTACTTC
CASSQFNGGGPGGETQYF
>TRBD2|many|TRBJ2-7|15|TRBV12-3/TRBV12-4
TGTGCCAGCAGCCCGAGACTAGCGGGATTCGACGAGCAGTACTTC
CASSPRLAGFDEQYF
>NA|many|TRBJ2-7|15|TRBV11-3
TGTGCCAGCAGCTTAGAGCGGGACGCGAGTGGCGAGCAGTACTTC
CASSLERDASGEQYF
>NA|NA|TRBJ2-7|14|TRBV6-1
TGTGCCAGCACCGACGACGGGGTAACCTACGAGCAGTACTTC
CASTDDGVTYEQYF
>TRBD2|NA|TRBJ2-7|16|TRBV7-2
TGTGCCAGCAGCCACCCCGGGACTAGCGGGAGGCACGAGCAGTACTTC
CASSHPGTSGRHEQYF
>TRBD2|few|TRBJ2-3|14|TRBV6-2/TRBV6-3
TGTGCCAGCAGGCCTAGCGGGAGAGGAGATACGCAGTATTTT
CASRPSGRGDTQYF